This T cell receptor beta chain derives from a study of T cell responses to AZD1222 COVID-19 vaccine. Libraries were prepared by immunoSEQ multiplex PCR; TCRdb keeps only in-frame clonotypes and omits some of them. This table has 150,000 to 200,000 clones, roughly 90% appearing once. CDR1 and CDR2 (germline): SEHNR, FQNEAQ (reference sequence). The CDR3 totals 14 residues. Trimming at V came to 5 bases and at J to 2 bases, leaving 5 bases not matched to a gene. The input for sequencing was peripheral blood, taken on day 0 of AZD1222 vaccination. The sequence derives from an adult in good health. V gene TRBV7-9 combines with J gene TRBJ2-7; TRBD1 matches at 8 bases. CDR3 residues: CASSPKQGAYEQYF. In nucleotides, the CDR3 is TGTGCCAGCAGCCCCAAACAGGGGGCCTACGAGCAGTACTTC.